This section outlines one T cell receptor (beta chain) sequence together with its context. Antigen: not known. The CDR3 is 14 residues long. With V trimmed by 5 bases and J by 2 bases, 4 bases remained unmatched. The RNA input was roughly 0.45 to 1 ug, and it was reverse transcribed with random hexamers. Amplification of TCR beta CDR3 was carried out by immunoSEQ multiplex PCR, which covered 54 Vbeta and 13 Jbeta segments. TCRdb called the immunoSEQ multiplex PCR reads again in MiXCR, with one record for every CDR3 protein. The repertoire holds approximately 210,000 distinct CDR3 sequences, with about 95% as singletons. CD8+ and CD4+ T cells circulating in blood were sequenced for TCR beta. The sample belongs to a study of CD8 T cells in Susac syndrome. Study-level findings and limits: It was acknowledged in the study that its TCR sequencing and HLA analysis involved a relatively small number of individuals.

V is TRBV12-3 or TRBV12-4 and J is TRBJ2-5; 8 bases agree with TRBD2. The receptor comes from a human donor with multiple sclerosis. The sample was CD4+ T cells from PBMCs. The CDR3 coding sequence is TGTGCCAGCAGTCCTCGGGGGGGGCAAGAGACCCAGTACTTC. It codes for CASSPRGGQETQYF.